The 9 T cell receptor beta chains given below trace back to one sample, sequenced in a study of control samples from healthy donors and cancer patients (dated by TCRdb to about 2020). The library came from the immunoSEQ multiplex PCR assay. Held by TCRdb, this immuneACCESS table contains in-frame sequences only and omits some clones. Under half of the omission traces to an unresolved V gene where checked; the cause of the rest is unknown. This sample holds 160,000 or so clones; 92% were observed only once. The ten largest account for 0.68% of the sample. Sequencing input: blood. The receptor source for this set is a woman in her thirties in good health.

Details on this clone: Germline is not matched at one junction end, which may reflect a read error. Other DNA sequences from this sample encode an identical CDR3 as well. CDR3: CATSEGTGTGYTF. The DNA for the CDR3 is TGCGCCACCAGTGAAGGGACAGGGACTGGCTACACCTTC. The chain links TRBV24-1 to TRBJ1-2; 9 positions match TRBD1. The germline V gene has CDR1 KGHDR and CDR2 SFDVKD. This CDR3 comprises 13 residues.

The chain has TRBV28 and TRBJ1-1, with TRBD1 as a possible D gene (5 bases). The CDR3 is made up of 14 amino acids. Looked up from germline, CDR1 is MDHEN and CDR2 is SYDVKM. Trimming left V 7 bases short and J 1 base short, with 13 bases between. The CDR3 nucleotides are TGTGCCAGCAACCCCGCCGGGGGGAACACTGAAGCTTTCTTT. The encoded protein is CASNPAGGNTEAFF.

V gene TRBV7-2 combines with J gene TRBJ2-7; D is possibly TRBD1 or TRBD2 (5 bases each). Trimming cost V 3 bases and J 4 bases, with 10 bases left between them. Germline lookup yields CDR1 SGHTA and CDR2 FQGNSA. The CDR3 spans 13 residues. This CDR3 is CASSFGREYEQYF. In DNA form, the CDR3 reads TGTGCCAGCAGCTTTGGCAGGGAGTACGAGCAGTACTTC.

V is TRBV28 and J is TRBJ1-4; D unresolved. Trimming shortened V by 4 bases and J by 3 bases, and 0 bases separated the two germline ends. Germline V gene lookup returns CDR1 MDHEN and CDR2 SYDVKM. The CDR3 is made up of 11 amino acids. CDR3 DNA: TGTGCCAGCAGTTCTAATGAAAAACTGTTTTTT. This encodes CASSSNEKLFF. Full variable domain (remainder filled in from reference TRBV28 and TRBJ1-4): DVKVTQSSRYLVKRTGEKVFLECVQDMDHENMFWYRQDPGLGLRLIYFSYDVKMKEKGDIPEGYSVSREKKERFSLILESASTNQTSMYLCASSSNEKLFFGSGTQLSVL.

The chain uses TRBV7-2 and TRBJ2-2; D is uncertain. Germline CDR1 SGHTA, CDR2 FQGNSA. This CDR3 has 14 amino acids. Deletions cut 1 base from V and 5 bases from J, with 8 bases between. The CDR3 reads CASSLVPKTGELFF. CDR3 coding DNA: TGTGCCAGCAGCTTAGTTCCAAAAACCGGGGAGCTGTTTTTT. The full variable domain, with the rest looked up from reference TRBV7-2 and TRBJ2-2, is GAGVSQSPSNKVTEKGKDVELRCDPISGHTALYWYRQSLGQGLEFLIYFQGNSAPDKSGLPSDRFSAERTGGSVSTLTIQRTQQEDSAVYLCASSLVPKTGELFFGEGSRLTVL.

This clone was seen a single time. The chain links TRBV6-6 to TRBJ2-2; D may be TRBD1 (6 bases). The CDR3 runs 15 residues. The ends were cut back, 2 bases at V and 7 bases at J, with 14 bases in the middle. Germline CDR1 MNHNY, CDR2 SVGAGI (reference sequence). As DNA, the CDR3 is TGTGCCAGCAGTTACGATGGGGGCCGGTTCGGGGAGCTGTTTTTT. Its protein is CASSYDGGRFGELFF.

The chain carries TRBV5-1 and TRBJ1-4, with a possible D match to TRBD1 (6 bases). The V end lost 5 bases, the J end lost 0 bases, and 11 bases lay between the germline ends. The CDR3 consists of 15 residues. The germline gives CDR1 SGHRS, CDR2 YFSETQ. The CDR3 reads CASRAGVATNEKLFF. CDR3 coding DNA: TGCGCCAGCAGGGCAGGGGTCGCAACTAATGAAAAACTGTTTTTT.

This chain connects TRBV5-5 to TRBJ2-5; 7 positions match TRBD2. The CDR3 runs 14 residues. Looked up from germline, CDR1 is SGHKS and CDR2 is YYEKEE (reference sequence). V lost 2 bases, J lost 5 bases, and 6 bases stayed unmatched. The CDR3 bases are TGTGCCAGCAGCTTTGGGAGGGCGGTGGAGACCCAGTACTTC. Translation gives CASSFGRAVETQYF. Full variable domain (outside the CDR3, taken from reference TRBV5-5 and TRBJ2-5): DAGVTQSPTHLIKTRGQQVTLRCSPISGHKSVSWYQQVLGQGPQFIFQYYEKEERGRGNFPDRFSARQFPNYSSELNVNALLLGDSALYLCASSFGRAVETQYFGPGTRLLVL.

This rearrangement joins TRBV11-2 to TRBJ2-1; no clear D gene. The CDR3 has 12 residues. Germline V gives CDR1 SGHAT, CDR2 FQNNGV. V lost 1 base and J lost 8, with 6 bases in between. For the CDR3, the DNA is TGTGCCAGCAGCTTAGGGGTAGATGAGCAGTTCTTC. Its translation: CASSLGVDEQFF.